The clone carrying this T cell receptor (beta chain) was seen just once. Germline CDR1 reads ENHRY; CDR2 reads SYGVKD. V dropped 2 bases and J dropped 3; count of bases not matched to a gene: 6. The CDR3 is 16 amino acids. This entry belongs to a study of blood T cell repertoires in COVID-19. At the level of the study: Spain, Italy and the United States supplied samples that represented acute and convalescent COVID-19. T cells, B-cell-depleted T cells, or PBMCs supplied cDNA or gDNA.

Per the authors' pipeline: Reference gene primers were amplified, and this amplification served to estimate nucleated cell counts. Libraries were prepared by immunoSEQ multiplex PCR; TCRdb keeps only in-frame clonotypes and omits some of them. Clone size and the V and J calls come from that table; the DNA yielded D and trimming. Among roughly 110,000 clones, approximately 85% were seen once, and the ten largest hold 3% to 3.5%. This TCR came from a middle-aged man with acute or convalescent COVID-19. The chain couples TRBV10-3 to TRBJ1-2; 10 bases agree with TRBD1. The specimen sequenced was peripheral blood. CDR3 region: CAISERGGTGDYGYTF. The DNA of the CDR3 is TGTGCCATCAGTGAGCGTGGGGGGACAGGGGACTATGGCTACACCTTC.